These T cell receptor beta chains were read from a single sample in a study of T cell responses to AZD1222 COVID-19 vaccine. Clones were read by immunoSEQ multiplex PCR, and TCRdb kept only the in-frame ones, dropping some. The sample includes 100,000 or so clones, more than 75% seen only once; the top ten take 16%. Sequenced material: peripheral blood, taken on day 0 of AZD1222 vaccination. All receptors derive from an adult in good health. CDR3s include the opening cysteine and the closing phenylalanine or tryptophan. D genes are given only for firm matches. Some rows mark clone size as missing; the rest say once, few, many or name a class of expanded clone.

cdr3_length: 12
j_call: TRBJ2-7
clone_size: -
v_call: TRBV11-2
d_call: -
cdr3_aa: CASSLRGSEQYF
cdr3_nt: TGTGCCAGCAGCCTGAGGGGTAGCGAGCAGTACTTC

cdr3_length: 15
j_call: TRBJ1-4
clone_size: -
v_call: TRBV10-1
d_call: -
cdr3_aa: CASSDGGATNEKLFF
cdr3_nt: TGCGCCAGCTCTGATGGGGGGGCAACTAATGAAAAACTGTTTTTT

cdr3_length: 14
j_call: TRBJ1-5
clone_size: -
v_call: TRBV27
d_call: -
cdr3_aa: CASSSRGSNQPQHF
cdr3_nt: TGTGCCAGCAGTTCCAGGGGTAGCAATCAGCCCCAGCATTTT

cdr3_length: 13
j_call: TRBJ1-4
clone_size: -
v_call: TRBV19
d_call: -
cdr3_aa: CASTEALSEKLFF
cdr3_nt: TGTGCCAGTACGGAAGCTTTATCCGAAAAACTGTTTTTT

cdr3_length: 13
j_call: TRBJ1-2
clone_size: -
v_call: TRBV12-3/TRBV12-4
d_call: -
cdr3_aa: CASRGGTAYGYTF
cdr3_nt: TGTGCCAGCAGAGGCGGGACGGCCTATGGCTACACCTTC

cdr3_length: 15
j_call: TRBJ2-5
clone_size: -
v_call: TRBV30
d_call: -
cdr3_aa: CAWSPRALNGETQYF
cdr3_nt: TGTGCCTGGAGTCCTAGGGCCTTGAATGGGGAGACCCAGTACTTC

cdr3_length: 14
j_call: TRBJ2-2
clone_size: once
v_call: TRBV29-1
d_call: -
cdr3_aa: CSVIPDSFTGELFF
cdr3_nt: TGCAGCGTTATACCAGACTCCTTCACCGGGGAGCTGTTTTTT

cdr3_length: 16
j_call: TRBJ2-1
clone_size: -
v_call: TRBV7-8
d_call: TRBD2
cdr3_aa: CASRRRGRAAGNEQFF
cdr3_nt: TGTGCCAGCCGTCGACGGGGGAGGGCTGCGGGCAATGAGCAGTTCTTC

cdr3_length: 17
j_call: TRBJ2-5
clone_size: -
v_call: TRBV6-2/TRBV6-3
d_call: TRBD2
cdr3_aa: CASSPGTSGTHQETQYF
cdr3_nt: TGTGCCAGCAGCCCCGGGACTAGCGGGACACACCAAGAGACCCAGTACTTC

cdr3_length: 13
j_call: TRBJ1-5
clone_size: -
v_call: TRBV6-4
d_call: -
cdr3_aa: CASSIRPDQPQHF
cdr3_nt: TGTGCCAGCAGTATAAGGCCGGATCAGCCCCAGCATTTT

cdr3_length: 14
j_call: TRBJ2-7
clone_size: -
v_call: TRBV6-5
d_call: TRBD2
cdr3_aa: CASRPGLKLEEQYF
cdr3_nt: TGTGCCAGCAGGCCGGGACTAAAGCTTGAAGAGCAGTACTTC

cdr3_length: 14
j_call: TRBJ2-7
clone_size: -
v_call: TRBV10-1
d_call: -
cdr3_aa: CASSDLGTSYEQYF
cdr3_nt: TGCGCCAGCAGTGATCTAGGGACCTCCTACGAGCAGTACTTC

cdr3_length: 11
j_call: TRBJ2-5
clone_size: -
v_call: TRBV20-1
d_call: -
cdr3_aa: CSARDKETQYF
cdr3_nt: TGCAGTGCTAGAGATAAGGAGACCCAGTACTTC

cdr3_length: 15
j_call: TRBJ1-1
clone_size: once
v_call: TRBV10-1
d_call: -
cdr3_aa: CASSEWAGAADEAFF
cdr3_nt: TGCGCCAGCAGTGAGTGGGCAGGGGCGGCAGATGAAGCTTTCTTT

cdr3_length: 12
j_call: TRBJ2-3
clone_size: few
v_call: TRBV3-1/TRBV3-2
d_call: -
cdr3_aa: CASSHVADTQYF
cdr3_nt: TGTGCCAGCAGCCATGTCGCAGATACGCAGTATTTT

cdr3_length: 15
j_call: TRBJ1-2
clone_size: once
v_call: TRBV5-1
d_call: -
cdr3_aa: CASSLRPGEVNGYTF
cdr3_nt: TGCGCCAGCAGCTTAAGACCTGGGGAGGTGAATGGCTACACCTTC

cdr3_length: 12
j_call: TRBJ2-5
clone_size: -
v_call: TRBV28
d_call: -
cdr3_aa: CASSLQTETQYF
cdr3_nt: TGTGCCAGCAGCCTTCAGACCGAGACCCAGTACTTC

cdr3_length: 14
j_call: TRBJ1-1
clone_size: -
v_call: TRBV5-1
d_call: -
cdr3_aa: CASSKGPVNTEAFF
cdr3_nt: TGCGCCAGCAGCAAGGGGCCGGTGAACACTGAAGCTTTCTTT

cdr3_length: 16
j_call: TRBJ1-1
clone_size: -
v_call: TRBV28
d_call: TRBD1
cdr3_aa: CASSQTQGTGNTEAFF
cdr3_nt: TGTGCCAGCAGTCAAACACAGGGGACCGGGAACACTGAAGCTTTCTTT

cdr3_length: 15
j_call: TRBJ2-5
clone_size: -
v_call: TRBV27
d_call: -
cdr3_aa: CASSPSTGRQETQYF
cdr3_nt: TGTGCCAGCAGCCCTTCTACAGGGAGGCAAGAGACCCAGTACTTC

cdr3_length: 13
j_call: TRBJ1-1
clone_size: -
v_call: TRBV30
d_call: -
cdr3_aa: CAWSRRGNTEAFF
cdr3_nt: TGTGCCTGGAGCAGGAGGGGGAACACTGAAGCTTTCTTT

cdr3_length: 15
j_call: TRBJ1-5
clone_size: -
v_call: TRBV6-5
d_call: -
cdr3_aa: CASRVTPYSNQPQHF
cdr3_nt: TGTGCCAGCAGGGTTACACCTTATAGCAATCAGCCCCAGCATTTT

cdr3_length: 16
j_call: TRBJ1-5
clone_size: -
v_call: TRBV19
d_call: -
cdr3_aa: CASSIGAREGNQPQHF
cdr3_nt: TGTGCCAGTAGTATAGGGGCCAGGGAAGGCAATCAGCCCCAGCATTTT

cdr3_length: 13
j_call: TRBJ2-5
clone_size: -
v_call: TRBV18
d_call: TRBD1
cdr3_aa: CASQTGAEETQYF
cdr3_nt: TGTGCCAGCCAGACAGGGGCGGAAGAGACCCAGTACTTC

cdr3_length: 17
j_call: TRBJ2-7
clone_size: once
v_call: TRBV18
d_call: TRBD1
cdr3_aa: CASSSTMTGTGAYEQYF
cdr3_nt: TGTGCCAGCTCATCCACAATGACCGGGACAGGGGCCTACGAGCAGTACTTC

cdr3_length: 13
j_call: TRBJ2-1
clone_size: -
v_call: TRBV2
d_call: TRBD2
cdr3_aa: CASIGGGSKAQFF
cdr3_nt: TGTGCCAGCATAGGTGGCGGGAGTAAGGCGCAGTTCTTC

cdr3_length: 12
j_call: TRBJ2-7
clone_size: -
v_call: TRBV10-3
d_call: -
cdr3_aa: CAISELNYEQYF
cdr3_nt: TGTGCCATCAGTGAGCTCAACTACGAGCAGTACTTC

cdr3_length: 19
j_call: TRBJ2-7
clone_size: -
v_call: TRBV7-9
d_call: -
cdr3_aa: CASSRTRGVLDGTGGEQYF
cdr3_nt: TGTGCCAGCAGCCGAACCAGGGGGGTCCTCGACGGGACGGGCGGCGAGCAGTACTTC

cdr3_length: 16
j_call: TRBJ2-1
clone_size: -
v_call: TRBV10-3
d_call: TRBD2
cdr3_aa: CAISERTSGKYNEQFF
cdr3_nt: TGTGCCATCAGTGAACGGACTAGCGGGAAGTACAATGAGCAGTTCTTC

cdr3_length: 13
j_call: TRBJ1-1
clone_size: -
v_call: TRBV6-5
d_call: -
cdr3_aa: CASSYKGRTEAFF
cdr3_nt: TGTGCCAGCAGTTATAAGGGAAGGACTGAAGCTTTCTTT

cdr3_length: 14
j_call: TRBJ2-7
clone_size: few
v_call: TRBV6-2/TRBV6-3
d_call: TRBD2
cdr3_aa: CASSFGTSAYEQYF
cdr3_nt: TGTGCCAGCAGTTTCGGGACTAGTGCCTACGAGCAGTACTTC

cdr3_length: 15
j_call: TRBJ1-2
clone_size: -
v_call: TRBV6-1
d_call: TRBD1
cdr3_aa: CASSELQGANYGYTF
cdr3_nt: TGTGCCAGCAGTGAGCTACAGGGGGCTAACTATGGCTACACCTTC

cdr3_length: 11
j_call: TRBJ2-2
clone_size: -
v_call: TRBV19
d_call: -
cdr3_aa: CASMRTGELFF
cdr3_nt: TGTGCCAGTATGAGAACCGGGGAGCTGTTTTTT

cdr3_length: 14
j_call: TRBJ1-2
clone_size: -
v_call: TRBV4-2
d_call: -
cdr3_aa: CASSQEVDGGGYTF
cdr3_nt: TGTGCCAGCAGCCAAGAAGTGGACGGGGGTGGCTACACCTTC

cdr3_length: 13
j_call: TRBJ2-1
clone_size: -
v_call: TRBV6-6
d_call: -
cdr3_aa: CASSTDSYNEQFF
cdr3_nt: TGTGCCAGCAGTACGGACAGCTACAATGAGCAGTTCTTC

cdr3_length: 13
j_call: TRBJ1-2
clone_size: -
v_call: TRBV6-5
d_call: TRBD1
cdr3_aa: CAAGQGANYGYTF
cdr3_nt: TGTGCCGCCGGACAGGGGGCTAACTATGGCTACACCTTC

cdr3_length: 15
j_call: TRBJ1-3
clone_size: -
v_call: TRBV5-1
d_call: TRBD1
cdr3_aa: CASSSGTGSGNTIYF
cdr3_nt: TGCGCCAGCAGCTCCGGGACAGGCTCTGGAAACACCATATATTTT

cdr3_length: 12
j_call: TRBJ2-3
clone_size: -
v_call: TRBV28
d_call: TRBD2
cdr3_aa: CASRITSGSLHF
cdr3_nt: TGTGCCAGCCGTATTACTAGCGGGAGTCTACATTTT

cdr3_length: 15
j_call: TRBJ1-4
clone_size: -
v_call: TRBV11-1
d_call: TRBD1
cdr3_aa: CASSSSRDRVEKLFF
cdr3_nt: TGTGCCAGCAGTTCCAGCCGGGACAGGGTCGAAAAACTGTTTTTT

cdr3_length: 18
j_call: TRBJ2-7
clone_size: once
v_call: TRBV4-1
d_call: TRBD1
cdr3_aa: CASSQAGTGGTGSYEQYF
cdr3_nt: TGCGCCAGCAGCCAAGCTGGAACCGGGGGGACAGGGAGCTACGAGCAGTACTTC

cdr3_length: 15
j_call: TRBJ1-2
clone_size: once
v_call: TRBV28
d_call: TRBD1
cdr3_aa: CASSLVRTGLIGYTF
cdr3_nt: TGTGCCAGCAGTTTGGTCAGGACAGGGTTGATTGGCTACACCTTC

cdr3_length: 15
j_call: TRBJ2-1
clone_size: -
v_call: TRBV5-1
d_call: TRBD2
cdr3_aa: CASSILADSFNEQFF
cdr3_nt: TGCGCCAGCAGCATACTAGCGGACTCCTTCAATGAGCAGTTCTTC

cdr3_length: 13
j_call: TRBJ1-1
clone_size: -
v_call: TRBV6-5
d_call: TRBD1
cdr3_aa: CASSPWTGIEAFF
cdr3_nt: TGTGCCAGCAGTCCCTGGACAGGAATTGAAGCTTTCTTT

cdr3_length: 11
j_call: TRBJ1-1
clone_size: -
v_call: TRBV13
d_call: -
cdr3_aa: CASSLQGTAFF
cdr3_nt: TGTGCCAGCAGCCTACAGGGAACGGCTTTCTTT

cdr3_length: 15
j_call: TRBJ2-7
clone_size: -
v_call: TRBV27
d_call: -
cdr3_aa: CASSLFYGQAYEQYF
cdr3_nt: TGTGCCAGCAGTTTGTTCTACGGACAAGCCTACGAGCAGTACTTC

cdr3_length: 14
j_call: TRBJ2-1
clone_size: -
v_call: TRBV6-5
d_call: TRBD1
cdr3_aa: CASSSDRGFNEQFF
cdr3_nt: TGTGCCAGCAGTTCGGACAGGGGCTTCAATGAGCAGTTCTTC

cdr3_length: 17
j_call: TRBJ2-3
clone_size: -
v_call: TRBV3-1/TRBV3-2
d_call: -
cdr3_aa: CASSIDIPICMQDTQYF
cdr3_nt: TGTGCCAGCAGCATCGATATTCCCATTTGCATGCAAGATACACAGTATTTT

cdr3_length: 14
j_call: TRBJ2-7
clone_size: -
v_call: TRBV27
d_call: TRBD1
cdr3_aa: CASSFRTGSYEQYF
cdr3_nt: TGTGCCAGCAGTTTTCGGACAGGCTCCTACGAGCAGTACTTC

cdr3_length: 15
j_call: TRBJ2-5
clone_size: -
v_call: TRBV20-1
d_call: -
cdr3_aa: CSASHPAMGKETQYF
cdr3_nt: TGCAGTGCTAGTCACCCGGCCATGGGAAAAGAGACCCAGTACTTC

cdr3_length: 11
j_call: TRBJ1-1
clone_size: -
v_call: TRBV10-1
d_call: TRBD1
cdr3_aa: CASSGIRDRKF
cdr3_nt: TGCGCCAGCAGTGGAATCCGGGACAGGAAATTT